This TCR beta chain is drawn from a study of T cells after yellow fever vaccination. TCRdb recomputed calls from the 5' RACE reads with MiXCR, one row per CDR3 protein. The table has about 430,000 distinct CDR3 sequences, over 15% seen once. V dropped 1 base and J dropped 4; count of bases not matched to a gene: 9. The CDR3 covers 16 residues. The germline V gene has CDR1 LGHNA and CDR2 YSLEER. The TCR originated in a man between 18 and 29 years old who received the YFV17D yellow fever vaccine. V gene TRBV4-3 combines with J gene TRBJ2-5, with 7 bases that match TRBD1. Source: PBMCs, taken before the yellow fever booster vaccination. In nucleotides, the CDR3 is TGCGCCAGCAGCCAAGGGTACAGGGGTTCGGGAGAGACCCAGTACTTC. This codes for CASSQGYRGSGETQYF.